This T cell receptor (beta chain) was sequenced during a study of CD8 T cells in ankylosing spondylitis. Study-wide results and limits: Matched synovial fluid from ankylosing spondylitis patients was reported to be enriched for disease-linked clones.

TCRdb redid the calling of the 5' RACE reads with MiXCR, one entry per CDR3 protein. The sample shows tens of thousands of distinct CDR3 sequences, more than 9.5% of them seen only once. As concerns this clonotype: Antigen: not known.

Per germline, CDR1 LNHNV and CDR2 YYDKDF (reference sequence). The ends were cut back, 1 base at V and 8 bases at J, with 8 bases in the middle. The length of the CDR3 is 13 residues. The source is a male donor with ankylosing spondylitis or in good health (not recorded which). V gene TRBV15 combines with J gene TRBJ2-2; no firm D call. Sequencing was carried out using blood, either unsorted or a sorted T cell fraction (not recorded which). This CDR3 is CATSRVRSGELFF. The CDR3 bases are TGTGCCACCAGCAGAGTTAGGTCGGGGGAGCTGTTTTTT.